This passage covers 27 T cell receptor beta chains from one sample sequenced in a study of radiotherapy plus CTLA-4 blockade in lung cancer. The protocol was immunoSEQ multiplex PCR, while the TCRdb copy is restricted to in-frame clones and leaves out a portion. Found here are roughly 97,000 clones, roughly 74% of them singletons; the top ten hold 2.8%. The sample consisted of peripheral blood, taken from a patient treated with radiotherapy plus ipilimumab. These TCRs come from a human donor with non-small cell lung cancer who had a partial response to radiotherapy plus ipilimumab. Some clones in this sample may be carry-over from other donors' samples.

CDR3 bases: TGTGCCAGCAGCCAAGATTATGGGCCGGACAGGGCGGCCCACGAGCAGTACTTC. This encodes CASSQDYGPDRAAHEQYF. The genes are TRBV4-2 and TRBJ2-7; 8 bases match TRBD1. Germline lookup yields CDR1 LGHNA and CDR2 YNFKEQ. CDR3 length: 18 residues. The J segment lost 5 bases and the V segment lost 0 bases, leaving 15 bases of the junction unmatched.

The rearrangement links TRBV6-1 to TRBJ2-2; 7 nucleotides match TRBD2. The V gene's germline CDR1 is MNHNS and CDR2 SASEGT. V was pared by 1 base and J by 5 bases, with 13 bases of the junction left unmatched. CDR3 size: 18 residues. The CDR3 here is CASSEGPFGGRITGELFF. CDR3 nucleotide sequence: TGTGCCAGCAGTGAAGGCCCCTTCGGCGGGAGAATAACCGGGGAGCTGTTTTTT.

The chain is built from TRBV29-1 and TRBJ1-1, with 7 bases identical to TRBD1. The CDR3 has 13 amino acids. The V and J ends lost 4 bases and 1 base, in that order; junction bases with no gene match: 3. Germline assignment: CDR1 SQVTM and CDR2 ANQGSEA. CDR3 in amino acids: CSVGGGPNTEAFF. The CDR3 DNA sequence: TGCAGCGTTGGAGGGGGCCCGAACACTGAAGCTTTCTTT.

The chain couples TRBV11-2 to TRBJ2-5, with a possible D match to TRBD1 (6 bases). Germline V lookup: CDR1 SGHAT, CDR2 FQNNGV. Trimming took 5 bases from V and 4 from J, leaving 8 bases between them. CDR3 length: 12 residues. CDR3 loop: CASSQGRETQYF. CDR3 sequence (DNA): TGTGCCAGCAGCCAGGGGAGAGAGACCCAGTACTTC. The complete variable domain, with remaining parts taken from reference TRBV11-2 and TRBJ2-5, reads EAGVAQSPRYKIIEKRQSVAFWCNPISGHATLYWYQQILGQGPKLLIQFQNNGVVDDSQLPKDRFSAERLKGVDSTLKIQPAKLEDSAVYLCASSQGRETQYFGPGTRLLVL.

V is TRBV6-1 and J is TRBJ2-1; a weak D match, TRBD1 (5 bases). CDR3 length equals 13 residues. V was pared by 2 bases and J by 8 bases, with 10 bases between. Germline V gene data show CDR1 as MNHNS and CDR2 as SASEGT. The CDR3 region has the DNA TGTGCCAGCAGTGAACAGCCAGGGCATGAGCAGTTCTTC. It yields the protein CASSEQPGHEQFF.

The CDR3, as DNA: TGCGCCAGCGTAAAAACGGACAGCCTCTCTGGAAACACCATATATTTT. Translation gives CASVKTDSLSGNTIYF. The chain joins TRBV5-1 to TRBJ1-3, with D possibly TRBD1 on 6 matching bases. Trimming took off 7 bases at V and 0 bases at J, with 17 bases between the two ends. CDR1 SGHRS and CDR2 YFSETQ come from the germline V gene. The CDR3 consists of 16 residues.

A single count supports this clone. This rearrangement joins TRBV2 to TRBJ1-3; 9 positions agree with TRBD1. This CDR3 is built from 16 residues. In germline, CDR1 is SNHLY, CDR2 FYNNEI. After removal of 5 bases from V and 3 bases from J, the junction contained 8 bases not matched to a gene. CDR3 nucleotide sequence: TGTGCCAGCAGTCTTATTCGGACAGGGGATGGAAACACCATATATTTT. Translated, it gives CASSLIRTGDGNTIYF.

The rearrangement links TRBV5-1 to TRBJ2-3; TRBD1 matches 10 bases. In germline, CDR1 is SGHRS, CDR2 YFSETQ. The CDR3 is 16 amino acids. V was pared by 4 bases and J by 6 bases, with 11 bases of the junction left unmatched. The CDR3 DNA reads as TGCGCCAGCAGCCCAGGGTTCGGGACAGGGGAGGATACGCAGTATTTT. Translating gives CASSPGFGTGEDTQYF.

The rearrangement joins TRBV29-1 to TRBJ2-5; D gene ambiguous. The J call is in doubt because the DNA end fits TRBJ2-7 better. CDR3 length equals 14 residues. Germline CDR1 SQVTM, CDR2 ANQGSEA. The CDR3 bases are TGCAGCGTTGCAATTAACCGCGGCGCCTACGAGCAGTACTTC. This gives the protein CSVAINRGAYEQYF.

The V call is TRBV9, the J call TRBJ1-1, with 11 positions matching TRBD1. The CDR3 runs to 18 residues. Germline-derived CDR1 and CDR2 are SGDLS and YYNGEE. With V trimmed by 4 bases and J by 1 base, 12 bases remained unmatched. The CDR3 bases are TGTGCCAGCAGCCCTCGGGACAGGGGGGTTCGGAAGAACACTGAAGCTTTCTTT. Its translation is CASSPRDRGVRKNTEAFF.

J is TRBJ2-2 and V is TRBV7-9; TRBD1 matches at 9 bases. After removal of 5 bases from V and 6 bases from J, the junction contained 7 bases not matched to a gene. Germline assignment: CDR1 SEHNR and CDR2 FQNEAQ (reference sequence). The CDR3 is 15 amino acids. DNA of the CDR3: TGTGCCAGCAGCCGGAATAGACAGGGGGCCGGGGAGCTGTTTTTT. The encoded protein is CASSRNRQGAGELFF.

The chain combines TRBV6-1 with TRBJ2-1; 12 nucleotides align to TRBD2. The junction had 4 bases not matched to a gene; V was cut back by 1 base and J by 6 bases. The CDR3 is made up of 16 amino acids. From germline, CDR1 is MNHNS and CDR2 SASEGT. The CDR3 region is CASSEGSSGRGNEQFF. In DNA, the CDR3 is TGTGCCAGCAGTGAAGGGTCTAGCGGGAGGGGCAATGAGCAGTTCTTC.

The V gene is TRBV5-1, the J gene TRBJ1-6; D is perhaps TRBD1 (6 bases). The V and J ends lost 0 bases and 7 bases respectively, with 14 bases between them. Germline-derived CDR1 and CDR2 are SGHRS and YFSETQ. The CDR3 spans 16 residues. Here the CDR3 reads CASSLASRDTNSPLHF. CDR3 nucleotide sequence: TGCGCCAGCAGCTTGGCTTCCCGGGACACGAATTCACCCCTCCACTTT.

This clone was seen a single time. The J gene is TRBJ2-5, the V gene TRBV7-9; D is unresolved. Near its end, the DNA agrees better with TRBJ2-7, so the J call may be wrong. The germline V gene has CDR1 SEHNR and CDR2 FQNEAQ (reference sequence). This CDR3 has 14 residues. CDR3 sequence reads: CASSLAQNVYEQYF. The CDR3 DNA reads as TGTGCCAGCAGCTTAGCACAGAACGTCTACGAGCAGTACTTC.

V is TRBV7-3 and J is TRBJ2-2; TRBD2 might be the D (6 bases). This CDR3 is 16 amino acids long. The V and J ends lost 6 bases and 0 bases respectively, with 14 bases between them. Germline loops: CDR1 SGHTA, CDR2 FQGTGA. The CDR3, as DNA: TGTGCCAGCAGACAAGCCGGGGGAACGAACACCGGGGAGCTGTTTTTT. Translated, it gives CASRQAGGTNTGELFF.

As to this clone: Other DNA sequences in the same sample also yield this CDR3. The chain employs TRBV2 and TRBJ2-5; D unclear. The V end lost 6 bases, the J end lost 4 bases, and 6 bases lay between the germline ends. The CDR3 totals 11 residues. Germline V gene sequence: CDR1 SNHLY, CDR2 FYNNEI. CDR3 loop: CASSLRETQYF. The DNA for the CDR3 is TGTGCCAGCAGCTTGAGAGAGACCCAGTACTTC.

The chain has TRBV7-9 and TRBJ2-5, with no clear D. The J call could be wrong; TRBJ2-7 is a better fit for the DNA end. Germline CDR1 and CDR2: SEHNR and FQNEAQ (reference sequence). CDR3 length equals 13 residues. For the CDR3, the DNA is TGTGCCAGCAGAGGCGGCCCCTCCTACGAGCAGTACTTC. It codes for CASRGGPSYEQYF.

The chain's CDR3 is CASLRGGGGTEAFF. CDR3 bases: TGTGCCAGCCTGCGAGGTGGGGGCGGTACTGAAGCTTTCTTT. The chain has TRBV28 and TRBJ1-1, with D possibly matching TRBD1 (6 bases). CDR3 length: 14 residues. V lost 8 bases and J 5 bases, leaving 18 bases between the germline ends. CDR1 is MDHEN, CDR2 SYDVKM, per germline.

This clone appeared once. The same CDR3 also results from other DNA sequences found in this sample. CDR3 sequence (DNA): TGTGCCAGTAGCACCGGACAGAACACCGGGGAGCTGTTTTTT. Amino acids: CASSTGQNTGELFF. The V call is TRBV19, the J call TRBJ2-2; maybe TRBD1 (5 bases). V dropped 6 bases and J dropped 1 base, with 9 bases sitting between them. Germline lookup yields CDR1 LNHDA and CDR2 SQIVND (reference sequence). The CDR3 is 14 amino acids.

CDR3 amino acids: CASSQRPSGTGYQPQHF. The CDR3 nucleotides are TGCGCCAGCAGCCAGCGACCGTCCGGGACAGGTTATCAGCCCCAGCATTTT. The gene calls are TRBV4-3 and TRBJ1-5, with TRBD1 matching over 8 bases. The germline V gene encodes CDR1 LGHNA and CDR2 YSLEER. J gave up 5 bases and V 3 bases, and 12 bases lay outside the gene matches. CDR3 length: 17 residues.

This clone turned up a few times. This sequence joins TRBV10-1 and TRBJ1-2, with TRBD1 as a possible D gene (5 bases). The CDR3 runs to 14 residues. Between the trimmed V and J ends, which lost 3 bases and 8 bases, there was a span of 16 bases. The germline gives CDR1 WNHNN, CDR2 SYGVQD (reference sequence). CDR3 bases: TGCGCCAGCAGTGAATCGGGGGTGCCGCAAGGCTACACCTTC. This sequence encodes CASSESGVPQGYTF.

The CDR3 DNA is TGTGCCAGCAGTCTTCTCGGGAGTAGGGATACGCAGTATTTT. Protein sequence: CASSLLGSRDTQYF. The V gene is TRBV2, the J gene TRBJ2-3; perhaps TRBD2 as D (6 bases). V was shortened by 5 bases and J by 6 bases, with 15 bases between the two germline ends. The CDR3 covers 14 residues. Germline values: CDR1 SNHLY, CDR2 FYNNEI.

The chain combines TRBV29-1 with TRBJ2-3, with 7 bases matching TRBD2. V was pared by 6 bases and J by 1 base, with 7 bases of the junction left unmatched. CDR3 length equals 14 residues. From germline, CDR1 is SQVTM and CDR2 ANQGSEA. DNA for the CDR3: TGCAGCGTGGGGGGGGTTATGGGCACAGATACGCAGTATTTT. Its protein is CSVGGVMGTDTQYF.

This clone was recorded a few times. The gene calls are TRBV2 and TRBJ2-2; D is undetermined. The V end was cut by 2 bases, the J end by 4 bases, with 8 bases between. The CDR3 covers 14 residues. The germline CDR1 and CDR2 sequences are SNHLY and FYNNEI. CDR3 loop: CASSETHSTGELFF. Here the CDR3 DNA reads TGTGCCAGCAGTGAAACCCACAGCACCGGGGAGCTGTTTTTT.

V and J are TRBV18 and TRBJ1-4, with D maybe TRBD1 (5 bases). Trimming left V 5 bases short and J 5 bases short, with 18 bases between. Germline V gene sequence: CDR1 KGHSH, CDR2 LQKENI. CDR3 length: 16 amino acids. CDR3 sequence reads: CASSFRATAQNEKLFF. For the CDR3, the DNA is TGTGCCAGCTCATTTCGCGCGACAGCACAAAATGAAAAACTGTTTTTT.

CDR3 residues: CASSVGGSLRKRNTIYF. The CDR3 region has the DNA TGTGCCAGCAGCGTAGGAGGGAGCCTACGCAAGCGAAACACCATATATTTT. The V call is TRBV9, the J call TRBJ1-3; no reliable D call. Trimming left V 0 bases short and J 5 bases short, with 18 bases between. This CDR3 contains 17 residues. Germline V gene sequence: CDR1 SGDLS, CDR2 YYNGEE.

The chain has TRBV19 and TRBJ1-1; 7 nucleotides line up with TRBD1. The V gene end was trimmed by 6 bases and the J gene end by 0 bases; junction bases not matched to a gene: 7. CDR1 is LNHDA and CDR2 is SQIVND in the germline V gene (reference sequence). CDR3 length equals 15 residues. This CDR3 is CASRVGGSVNTEAFF. CDR3 DNA sequence: TGTGCCAGTAGAGTAGGGGGCAGCGTGAACACTGAAGCTTTCTTT.